These 7 T cell receptor beta chains came from one sample sequenced in a study of blood T cell repertoires in COVID-19. The protocol was immunoSEQ multiplex PCR, while the TCRdb copy is restricted to in-frame clones and leaves out a portion. The sample shows around 91,000 clones, about four fifths of them seen only once. Sequencing was carried out using peripheral blood. The receptors derive from a woman of 80 years or more with active or convalescent COVID-19.

This clone was counted only a few times. CDR3 sequence reads: CATSDSGQGVYEQYF. The CDR3 bases are TGTGCCACCAGTGATTCGGGACAGGGGGTTTACGAGCAGTACTTC. This chain connects TRBV24-1 to TRBJ2-7; 11 bases line up with TRBD1. The CDR3 spans 15 residues. CDR1 KGHDR and CDR2 SFDVKD come from the germline V gene. Losses at the gene ends were 2 bases for V and 4 bases for J; bases not matched to a gene: 3.

This clone has only a few counts. V usage is TRBV12-3 or TRBV12-4 and J usage is TRBJ2-7; TRBD1 matches at 9 bases. With V trimmed by 5 bases and J by 5 bases, 4 bases remained unmatched. The CDR3 totals 13 residues. CDR3 amino acids: CASSRDREDEQYF. CDR3 nucleotides: TGTGCCAGCAGTCGGGACAGGGAAGACGAGCAGTACTTC.

This clone was seen more than once but under ten times. The gene calls are TRBV19 and TRBJ1-3; TRBD1 aligns across 8 bases. This CDR3 has 17 amino acids. Germline V gene data show CDR1 as LNHDA and CDR2 as SQIVND (reference sequence). The V segment lost 4 bases and the J segment 0 bases; nucleotides outside the gene matches: 8. The CDR3 loop is CASSKLTGASSGNTIYF. Here the CDR3 DNA reads TGTGCCAGTAGTAAGTTGACAGGGGCCAGCTCTGGAAACACCATATATTTT.

V usage is TRBV27 and J usage is TRBJ1-5; D not resolved. Between the trimmed V and J ends, which lost 0 bases and 0 bases, there was a span of 9 bases. Per germline, CDR1 MNHEY and CDR2 SMNVEV (reference sequence). This CDR3 has 16 amino acids. In DNA form, the CDR3 reads TGTGCCAGCAGTTTATCTTGGCGGTATAGCAATCAGCCCCAGCATTTT. Translation gives CASSLSWRYSNQPQHF.

V gene TRBV28 combines with J gene TRBJ2-5; 8 nucleotides match TRBD2. The length of the CDR3 is 15 residues. CDR1 and CDR2 from the germline V gene are MDHEN and SYDVKM. The ends lost 3 bases at V and 3 bases at J; junction bases unmatched: 6. The CDR3 is CASSFPRAGEETQYF. The DNA of the CDR3 is TGTGCCAGCAGTTTCCCTCGAGCGGGAGAAGAGACCCAGTACTTC.

The CDR3 DNA reads as TGTGCCAGTAAGCTCAGGGAGAACACTGAAGCTTTCTTT. This encodes CASKLRENTEAFF. The chain has TRBV19 and TRBJ1-1; D perhaps matches TRBD1 (5 bases). Germline CDR1 LNHDA, CDR2 SQIVND (reference sequence). The ends were cut back, 7 bases at V and 1 base at J, with 10 bases in the middle. The length of the CDR3 is 13 residues.

J is TRBJ2-2 and V is TRBV5-1, with D tentatively TRBD2 (5 bases). CDR1 and CDR2 from the germline V gene are SGHRS and YFSETQ. The CDR3 has 16 amino acids. V lost 1 base to trimming and J lost 0 bases, with 10 bases between them. CDR3 sequence: CASSLRAAANTGELFF. In nucleotides, the CDR3 is TGCGCCAGCAGCTTGAGAGCGGCCGCGAACACCGGGGAGCTGTTTTTT.